The 6 T cell receptor beta chains below all came from one sample that was sequenced in a study of T cell responses to AZD1222 COVID-19 vaccine. This table comes from immunoSEQ multiplex PCR, and its TCRdb copy is limited to in-frame clones, with some not included. The table lists approximately 150,000 clones, roughly 90% of them singletons, with 4.5% to 5.5% in the top ten. Material: peripheral blood, obtained 28 days after the second dose of the MenACWY control vaccine. These receptors were taken from an adult who received the MenACWY meningococcal vaccine as a control.

A few counts support this clone. In nucleotides, the CDR3 is TGTGCCAGCAGCTTAGTTTCAGGATCCACTGAAGCTTTCTTT. As protein: CASSLVSGSTEAFF. This chain joins TRBV7-9 and TRBJ1-1; D ambiguous. Germline V gene sequence: CDR1 SEHNR, CDR2 FQNEAQ (reference sequence). The CDR3 sequence is 14 residues long. Trimming took off 1 base at V and 4 bases at J, with 10 bases between the two ends. The full variable domain, completed using reference TRBV7-9 and TRBJ1-1, is DTGVSQNPRHKITKRGQNVTFRCDPISEHNRLYWYRQTLGQGPEFLTYFQNEAQLEKSRLLSDRFSAERPKGSFSTLEIQRTEQGDSAMYLCASSLVSGSTEAFFGQGTRLTVV.

The chain recombines TRBV2 with TRBJ2-3; TRBD2 matches at 9 bases. The CDR3 has 18 amino acids. Germline loops: CDR1 SNHLY, CDR2 FYNNEI. Trimming removed 7 bases from V and 4 bases from J; junction bases left unmatched: 18. The CDR3 DNA is TGTGCCAGCATCCTAGGGGGGCTAGCGGGGCCCAAGGCAGATACGCAGTATTTT. It codes for CASILGGLAGPKADTQYF.

The chain links TRBV20-1 to TRBJ1-1; D is possibly TRBD1 (5 bases). The germline V gene encodes CDR1 DFQATT and CDR2 SNEGSKA (reference sequence). Trimming pared 5 bases from V and 7 bases from J, leaving 11 bases between. The CDR3 is 11 residues long. The CDR3 region is CSAWGRIEAFF. CDR3 sequence (DNA): TGCAGTGCTTGGGGACGGATTGAAGCTTTCTTT.

The V gene is TRBV5-1, the J gene TRBJ1-4; 9 nucleotides match TRBD1. This CDR3 spans 14 amino acids. Germline values: CDR1 SGHRS, CDR2 YFSETQ. V lost 4 bases, J lost 8 bases, and 6 bases stayed unmatched. CDR3 amino acids: CASSPGQGGEKLFF. Written as DNA, the CDR3 is TGCGCCAGCAGCCCGGGACAGGGAGGGGAAAAACTGTTTTTT.

This clone was seen just once. V and J are TRBV28 and TRBJ1-4; 7 nucleotides agree with TRBD1. The CDR3 is 15 residues long. Trimming removed 6 bases from V and 11 bases from J; junction bases left unmatched: 15. CDR1 MDHEN and CDR2 SYDVKM come from the germline V gene. In nucleotides, the CDR3 is TGTGCCAGCAGGACCCAGGAGGGGGCGCGATATAAACTGTTTTTT. Amino acid sequence: CASRTQEGARYKLFF.

The chain is built from TRBV5-5 and TRBJ1-6; D unresolved. V was cut by 4 bases and J by 10 bases, with 18 bases left in between. This CDR3 region has 15 residues. The V gene's germline CDR1 is SGHKS and CDR2 YYEKEE (reference sequence). The CDR3 sequence is CASSALVGRGSPLHF. CDR3 coding DNA: TGTGCCAGCAGCGCTTTGGTTGGGCGCGGGTCACCCCTCCACTTT.